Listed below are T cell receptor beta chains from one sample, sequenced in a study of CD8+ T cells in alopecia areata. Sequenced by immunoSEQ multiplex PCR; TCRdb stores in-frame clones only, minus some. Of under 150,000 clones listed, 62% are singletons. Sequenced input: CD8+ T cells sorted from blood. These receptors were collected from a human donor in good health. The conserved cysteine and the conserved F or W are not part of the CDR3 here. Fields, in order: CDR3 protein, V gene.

CDR3aa: ASSQYLAGGPGEQF; v_gene: TRBV4-1
CDR3aa: ATSRVPGQGLQPQH; v_gene: TRBV15
CDR3aa: ASSLSDRAYEQY; v_gene: TRBV11-2
CDR3aa: ASSSYLARPYNEQF; v_gene: TRBV11-2
CDR3aa: ASRPGGADTQY; v_gene: TRBV13
CDR3aa: ASSAYSGSNVHEQY; v_gene: TRBV5-1
CDR3aa: ASSLGGEQY; v_gene: TRBV28
CDR3aa: ASSPGQAWGYT; v_gene: TRBV27
CDR3aa: ASNPSGTLYEQY; v_gene: TRBV5-6
CDR3aa: ASSEGTASGNTIY; v_gene: TRBV9
CDR3aa: ASSGEFAGYNEQF; v_gene: TRBV5-1
CDR3aa: SAKNTGELF; v_gene: TRBV20-1
CDR3aa: ASSPPGVRGGEQY; v_gene: TRBV9
CDR3aa: ASTPLAGGGFGVQF; v_gene: TRBV5-1
CDR3aa: ASQAAGPEQF; v_gene: TRBV11-2
CDR3aa: ASSLLSGWNEQF; v_gene: TRBV7-2
CDR3aa: ASSLGGLAGGNEQF; v_gene: TRBV7-9
CDR3aa: ASSFGQNYGYT; v_gene: TRBV7-6
CDR3aa: SVEGRGGYT; v_gene: TRBV29-1
CDR3aa: ASSDRTSGSIGELF; v_gene: TRBV7-9
CDR3aa: AGSTGAYEQY; v_gene: TRBV28
CDR3aa: ASSMGEETQY; v_gene: TRBV7-9